This entry lists 25 T cell receptor beta chains sequenced from one sample in a study of T cells in Graves' hyperthyroidism and ophthalmopathy. Amplified TCR beta CDR3 regions came from RNA transcripts. HTBI primers were used for first-round RT-PCR of the TCR CDR3. TCRdb passed the multiplex PCR reads through MiXCR, listing each CDR3 protein once. The sample includes about 720,000 distinct CDR3 sequences, about 17% of them seen just once. Sequenced: blood. All receptors derive from a woman between 50 and 59 years old with Graves' hyperthyroidism that later progressed to Graves' ophthalmopathy.

Ten or more counts support this clonotype. The chain has TRBV12-3 or TRBV12-4 and TRBJ1-6; weak D call: TRBD1 (6 bases). This CDR3 comprises 15 residues. V was clipped by 5 bases and J by 0 bases, with 8 bases between them. The CDR3, as DNA: TGTGCCAGCAGTCCCAGGGGCTCCTATAATTCACCCCTCCACTTT. Its protein is CASSPRGSYNSPLHF.

This clonotype occurred many times. The chain combines TRBV7-3 with TRBJ2-3; D gene ambiguous. Trimming pared 3 bases from V and 6 bases from J, leaving 13 bases between. Germline values: CDR1 SGHTA, CDR2 FQGTGA. The CDR3 runs 14 residues. The CDR3 DNA reads TGTGCCAGCAGCTTTTATCCGGGCATGGATACGCAGTATTTT. It codes for CASSFYPGMDTQYF.

This clonotype was detected once. In DNA form, the CDR3 reads TGTGCCAGCAGTGAATTTGCCCCGGGAAGACCTTACTTC. This encodes CASSEFAPGRPYF. The chain recombines TRBV6-1 with TRBJ2-4; perhaps TRBD2 as D (5 bases). Germline V lookup: CDR1 MNHNS, CDR2 SASEGT. The CDR3 loop spans 13 amino acids. The V end lost 2 bases, the J end lost 16 bases, and 18 bases lay between the germline ends.

The chain has TRBV12-3 or TRBV12-4 and TRBJ2-1, with D unclear. There are 12 residues in the CDR3. V lost 6 bases to trimming and J lost 6 bases, with 9 bases between them. This CDR3 reads CASSDRVNEQFF. CDR3 DNA sequence: TGTGCCAGCAGCGATAGAGTCAATGAGCAGTTCTTC.

CDR3: CAIRPGDRGEEQFF. The CDR3, as DNA: TGTGCCATCAGGCCAGGGGACAGGGGTGAGGAGCAGTTCTTC. The rearrangement uses TRBV10-3 and TRBJ2-1; 10 bases fit TRBD1. Looked up from germline, CDR1 is ENHRY and CDR2 is SYGVKD. V trimming: 6 bases; J trimming: 10 bases; junction bases outside the gene matches: 9. The CDR3 consists of 14 residues.

The chain uses TRBV20-1 and TRBJ1-6, with unresolved D. This CDR3 is built from 13 residues. Germline V gives CDR1 DFQATT, CDR2 SNEGSKA (reference sequence). V dropped 6 bases and J dropped 5 bases, with 11 bases sitting between them. CDR3 in amino acids: CSALPGDNSPLHF. DNA of the CDR3: TGCAGTGCCCTGCCCGGGGATAATTCACCCCTCCACTTT.

This clonotype has ten or more counts. This chain connects TRBV5-1 to TRBJ2-1, with 8 nucleotides matching TRBD2. The CDR3 spans 14 residues. CDR1 is SGHRS, CDR2 YFSETQ, per germline. V shed 1 base and J 6 bases; nucleotides not matched to a gene: 3. CDR3 sequence: CASSLTSGVNEQFF. The CDR3 DNA follows: TGCGCCAGCAGCTTGACTAGCGGAGTCAATGAGCAGTTCTTC.

This clonotype appeared many times. J is TRBJ1-2 and V is TRBV2; D unclear. Trimming removed 2 bases at V and 6 bases at J, with 7 bases between. This CDR3 spans 12 amino acids. Germline assignment: CDR1 SNHLY and CDR2 FYNNEI. The CDR3 region is CASSERVDGYTF. The CDR3 DNA reads TGTGCCAGCAGTGAAAGGGTCGATGGCTACACCTTC.

The rearrangement joins TRBV29-1 to TRBJ2-3; 8 nucleotides agree with TRBD1. In germline, CDR1 is SQVTM, CDR2 ANQGSEA. V gave up 4 bases and J gave up 0 bases; unmatched junction bases: 6. The CDR3 sequence is 15 residues long. The CDR3, as DNA: TGCAGCGTTGCCCCTTGGGACAGGAGCACAGATACGCAGTATTTT. Its protein product is CSVAPWDRSTDTQYF.

This clonotype was observed many times. V is TRBV3-1 and J is TRBJ1-1, with D unclear. Germline values: CDR1 LGHDT, CDR2 YNNKEL (reference sequence). Trimming cost V 1 base and J 1 base, with 7 bases left between them. This CDR3 is 14 amino acids long. CDR3 nucleotide sequence: TGTGCCAGCAGCCAAGTTGCCAGGAACACTGAAGCTTTCTTT. Translating it yields CASSQVARNTEAFF.

This clonotype was recorded once. The rearrangement links TRBV24-1 to TRBJ2-1; TRBD2 is a possible D gene (6 bases). Germline values: CDR1 KGHDR, CDR2 SFDVKD. Trimming pared 4 bases from V and 2 bases from J, leaving 23 bases between. The CDR3 has 19 residues. The CDR3 protein is CATSEWDLAALPPYNEQFF. CDR3 coding DNA: TGTGCCACCAGTGAATGGGATTTAGCGGCCCTACCCCCCTACAATGAGCAGTTCTTC.

In regard to this clonotype: Just one base apart from a much larger clone, this may be a read error. Because the CDR3 is missing its conserved closing phenylalanine or tryptophan, this is likely a read error. This chain links TRBV6-1 with TRBJ1-5, with 7 nucleotides matching TRBD1. CDR3 length: 13 residues. The V and J ends lost 7 bases and 6 bases, in that order; junction bases with no gene match: 6. Germline CDR1 is MNHNS and CDR2 is SASEGT. CDR3 nucleotides: TGTGCCAGCACCCTCGACAGGGCTCAGCCCCAGCATCTT. It encodes CASTLDRAQPQHL.

CDR3 loop: CASSSRGLGGNNEQFF. CDR3 DNA: TGTGCCAGCAGCTCCCGGGGGCTAGGGGGGAACAATGAGCAGTTCTTC. The chain recombines TRBV7-2 with TRBJ2-1; D assignment may be TRBD1 or TRBD2 (6 bases each). Germline V CDR1 and CDR2: SGHTA, FQGNSA. The length of the CDR3 is 16 residues. V lost 4 bases and J 5 bases, leaving 18 bases between the germline ends.

This clonotype showed up many times. The rearrangement links TRBV5-5 to TRBJ2-7; D tentatively reads TRBD1 or TRBD2 (5 bases each). Germline lookup yields CDR1 SGHKS and CDR2 YYEKEE (reference sequence). The CDR3 runs 11 residues. With 2 bases removed from V and 8 bases from J, the gap between germline ends came to 8 bases. The CDR3 sequence: CASSFQGQQYF. In DNA form, the CDR3 reads TGTGCCAGCAGCTTTCAGGGACAGCAGTACTTC.

This clonotype was counted a few times. The J gene is TRBJ2-3, the V gene TRBV5-1; 8 bases line up with TRBD2. The CDR3 runs 16 residues. Trimming took 5 bases from V and 2 from J; bases not matched to a gene: 10. The V gene's germline CDR1 is SGHRS and CDR2 YFSETQ. The CDR3 DNA reads TGCGCCAGCAGTCTCGGGGGGGCTTCGTACACAGATACGCAGTATTTT. The encoded protein is CASSLGGASYTDTQYF.

In this sample, this clonotype turned up many times. This rearrangement joins TRBV12-3 or TRBV12-4 to TRBJ2-1; TRBD2 is a possible D gene (5 bases). V lost 0 bases and J lost 0, with 15 bases in between. The CDR3 spans 18 residues. CDR3 bases: TGTGCCAGCAGTTTAGCATTAGGTCGGGAAGACTCCTACAATGAGCAGTTCTTC. It encodes CASSLALGREDSYNEQFF.

This clonotype appeared a few times. The V gene is TRBV7-9, the J gene TRBJ1-2; D might be TRBD1 (6 bases). The germline V gene has CDR1 SEHNR and CDR2 FQNEAQ (reference sequence). CDR3 length equals 17 residues. Trimming cost V 6 bases and J 6 bases, with 26 bases left between them. The CDR3 protein is CASSYEFYRVGVDGYTF. Written as DNA, the CDR3 is TGTGCCAGCAGTTACGAATTCTACAGGGTGGGAGTCGATGGCTACACCTTC.

Worth noting for this clonotype: A read error may be the cause here, since a much bigger clone is one base away. The chain links TRBV11-2 to TRBJ1-6; no clear D. Per the germline V gene, CDR1 is SGHAT and CDR2 is FQNNGV. The ends were cut back, 5 bases at V and 9 bases at J, with 11 bases in the middle. CDR3 length equals 13 residues. CDR3 in DNA: TGTGCCAGCAGCACTGACCGGAGTTCACCCCTCCACTTT. Translating it yields CASSTDRSSPLHF. Complete variable domain (other parts from reference TRBV11-2 and TRBJ1-6): EAGVAQSPRYKIIEKRQSVAFWCNPISGHATLYWYQQILGQGPKLLIQFQNNGVVDDSQLPKDRFSAERLKGVDSTLKIQPAKLEDSAVYLCASSTDRSSPLHFGNGTRLTVT.

This clonotype was observed many times. V is TRBV11-3 and J is TRBJ1-2, with D possibly matching TRBD1 (6 bases). V gave up 7 bases and J gave up 4 bases, with 16 bases separating them. Germline V gives CDR1 SGHNT, CDR2 YENEEA. This CDR3 spans 14 amino acids. The CDR3, as DNA: TGTGCCAGCACCCCGGACAGAACGGGCTATGGCTACACCTTC. This sequence encodes CASTPDRTGYGYTF.

V gene TRBV27 combines with J gene TRBJ1-1; 12 bases are shared with TRBD1. The germline CDR1 and CDR2 sequences are MNHEY and SMNVEV (reference sequence). There are 16 residues in the CDR3. V gave up 8 bases and J gave up 1 base; unmatched junction bases: 8. The CDR3 sequence: CASGLGTGGANTEAFF. The CDR3 DNA is TGTGCCAGCGGGCTTGGGACAGGGGGCGCGAACACTGAAGCTTTCTTT.

This clonotype appeared many times. The chain combines TRBV3-1 with TRBJ1-1; D not resolved. Looked up from germline, CDR1 is LGHDT and CDR2 is YNNKEL (reference sequence). V was trimmed by 3 bases and J by 8 bases, leaving 16 bases between them. This CDR3 spans 14 amino acids. The CDR3 bases are TGTGCCAGCAGCCACCGAGACGTGTACGGCGAAGCTTTCTTT. Protein product: CASSHRDVYGEAFF.

This clonotype was counted a few times. J is TRBJ2-7 and V is TRBV6-1; D gene ambiguous. Germline V gene data show CDR1 as MNHNS and CDR2 as SASEGT. This CDR3 is 15 amino acids long. V lost 3 bases, J lost 4 bases, and 16 bases lay in between. CDR3: CASSDPASAAYEQYF. For the CDR3, the DNA is TGTGCCAGCAGTGATCCCGCGTCAGCAGCATACGAGCAGTACTTC.

The CDR3 DNA is TGTGCCAGCAGCCCCGGGAGGGACAACCCCCCCTCCTACAATGAGCAGTTCTTC. Translating it yields CASSPGRDNPPSYNEQFF. V and J are TRBV9 and TRBJ2-1, with 8 bases that match TRBD2. The CDR3 is 18 residues long. V dropped 4 bases and J dropped 0; count of bases not matched to a gene: 12. Germline loops: CDR1 SGDLS, CDR2 YYNGEE.

This clonotype has at least ten counts. V usage is TRBV20-1 and J usage is TRBJ2-5; 12 bases fit TRBD2. Trimming at V came to 6 bases and at J to 1 base, leaving 6 bases not matched to a gene. CDR1 is DFQATT and CDR2 is SNEGSKA in the germline V gene (reference sequence). The CDR3 extends over 15 amino acids. The CDR3 nucleotides are TGCAGTGCACTTTCTAGCGGGGGGGCCCAAGAGACCCAGTACTTC. Translation gives CSALSSGGAQETQYF.

The chain employs TRBV4-1 and TRBJ2-5, with a weak D call TRBD1 (5 bases). The germline V gene has CDR1 MGHRA and CDR2 YSYEKL. The CDR3 loop spans 13 amino acids. Trimming left V 6 bases short and J 2 bases short, with 10 bases between. CDR3 loop: CASRGREQETQYF. In DNA, the CDR3 is TGCGCCAGCAGGGGCAGGGAACAAGAGACCCAGTACTTC.